This TCR beta chain was sequenced for a study of post-analysis software for immune sequencing data. Study conclusions and caveats: F measure showed strong co-clustering of same-batch samples. Comparison of patients with controls showed 4 to 6 TRBV segments more frequent in patients, TRBV5-6, TRBV5-1 and TRBV20-1 among them.

Unique molecular identifiers were built into the TCR beta cDNA libraries. The authors obtained 400,000 to 600,000 cDNA molecules from approximately 0.91 to 9.4 million T cells. TCRdb re-called the PCR reads with MiXCR, one entry per CDR3 protein. Of 740,000 or so distinct CDR3 sequences detected, about 53% appear once; the ten largest clones hold approximately 4.4%. A word on this clonotype: Its antigen is unknown.

CDR1 is SGHAT and CDR2 is FQNNGV in the germline V gene. The CDR3 has 12 amino acids. Sequencing input: blood. The rearrangement links TRBV11-2 to TRBJ2-7; no firm D call. The J call is in doubt because the DNA end fits TRBJ2-5 better. This receptor was obtained from a girl aged 5-17 years with multiple sclerosis. The CDR3 nucleotides are TGTGCCAGCAGCCAAAACGGAGAGACCCAGTACTTC. Its translation is CASSQNGETQYF.